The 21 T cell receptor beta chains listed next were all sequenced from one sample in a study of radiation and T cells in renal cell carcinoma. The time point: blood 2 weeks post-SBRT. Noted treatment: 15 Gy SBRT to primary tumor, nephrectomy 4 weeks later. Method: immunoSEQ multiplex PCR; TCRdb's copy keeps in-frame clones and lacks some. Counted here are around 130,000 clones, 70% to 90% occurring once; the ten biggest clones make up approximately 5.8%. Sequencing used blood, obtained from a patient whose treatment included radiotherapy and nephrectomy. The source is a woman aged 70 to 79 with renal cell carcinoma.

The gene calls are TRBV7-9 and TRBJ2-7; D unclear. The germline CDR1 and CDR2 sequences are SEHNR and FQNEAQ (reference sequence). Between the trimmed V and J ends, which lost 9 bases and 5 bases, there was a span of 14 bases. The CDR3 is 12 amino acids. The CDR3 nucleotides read TGTGCCAGTTCACCGGCGGCCAACGAGCAGTACTTC. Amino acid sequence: CASSPAANEQYF. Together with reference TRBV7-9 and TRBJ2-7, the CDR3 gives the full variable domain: DTGVSQNPRHKITKRGQNVTFRCDPISEHNRLYWYRQTLGQGPEFLTYFQNEAQLEKSRLLSDRFSAERPKGSFSTLEIQRTEQGDSAMYLCASSPAANEQYFGPGTRLTVT.

The CDR3 bases are TGTGCCAGCAGCGTAGCGGGGGGTGGGAACACTGAAGCTTTCTTT. This gives the protein CASSVAGGGNTEAFF. This chain links TRBV9 with TRBJ1-1, with a possible D match to TRBD1 (5 bases). CDR3 length: 15 amino acids. The V and J ends lost 0 bases and 1 base respectively, with 10 bases between them. CDR1 and CDR2 (germline): SGDLS, YYNGEE.

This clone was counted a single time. CDR3 region: CASSTTGGNSPLHF. CDR3 DNA: TGTGCCAGCAGCACAACAGGTGGCAATTCACCCCTCCACTTT. This chain uses TRBV6-5 with TRBJ1-6; D perhaps matches TRBD1 (5 bases). The germline V gene has CDR1 MNHEY and CDR2 SVGAGI. The length of the CDR3 is 14 residues. Trimming removed 6 bases from V and 7 bases from J, with 13 bases in between.

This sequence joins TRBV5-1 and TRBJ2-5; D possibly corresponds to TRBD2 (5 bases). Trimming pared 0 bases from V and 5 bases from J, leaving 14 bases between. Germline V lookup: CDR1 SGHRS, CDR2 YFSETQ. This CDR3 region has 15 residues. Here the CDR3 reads CASSLGSTSSETQYF. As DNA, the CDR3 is TGCGCCAGCAGCTTGGGCTCCACTTCTAGCGAGACCCAGTACTTC.

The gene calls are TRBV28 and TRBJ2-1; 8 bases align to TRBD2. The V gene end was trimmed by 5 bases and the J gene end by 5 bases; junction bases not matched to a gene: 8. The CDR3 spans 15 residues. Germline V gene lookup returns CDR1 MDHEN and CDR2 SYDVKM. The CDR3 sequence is CASSLGSGGHNEQFF. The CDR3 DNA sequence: TGTGCCAGCAGTCTAGGGAGCGGGGGCCACAATGAGCAGTTCTTC.

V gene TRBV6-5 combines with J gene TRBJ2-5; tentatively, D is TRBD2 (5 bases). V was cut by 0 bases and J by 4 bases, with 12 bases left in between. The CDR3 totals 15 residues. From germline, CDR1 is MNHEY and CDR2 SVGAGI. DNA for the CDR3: TGTGCCAGCAGTTACTCGTGGGCTAGCCCAGAGACCCAGTACTTC. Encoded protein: CASSYSWASPETQYF.

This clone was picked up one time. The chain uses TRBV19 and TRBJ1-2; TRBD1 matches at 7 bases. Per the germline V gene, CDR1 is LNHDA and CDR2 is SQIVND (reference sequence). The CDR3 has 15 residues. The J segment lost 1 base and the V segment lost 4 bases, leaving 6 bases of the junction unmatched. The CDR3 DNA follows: TGTGCCAGTAGTACGCCGGGACAGAGTAACTATGGCTACACCTTC. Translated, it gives CASSTPGQSNYGYTF.

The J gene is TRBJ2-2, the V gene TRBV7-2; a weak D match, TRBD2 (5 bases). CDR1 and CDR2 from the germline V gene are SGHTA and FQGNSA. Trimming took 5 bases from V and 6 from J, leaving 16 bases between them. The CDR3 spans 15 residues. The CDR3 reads CASSPNVGIAGELFF. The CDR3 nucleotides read TGTGCCAGCAGCCCAAACGTCGGGATTGCCGGGGAGCTGTTTTTT.

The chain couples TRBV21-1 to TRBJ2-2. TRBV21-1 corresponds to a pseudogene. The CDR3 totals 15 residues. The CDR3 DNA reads TGTGCCAGCGGCAGAGTTTGGCCGAACACCGGGGAGCTGTTTTTT. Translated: CASGRVWPNTGELFF.

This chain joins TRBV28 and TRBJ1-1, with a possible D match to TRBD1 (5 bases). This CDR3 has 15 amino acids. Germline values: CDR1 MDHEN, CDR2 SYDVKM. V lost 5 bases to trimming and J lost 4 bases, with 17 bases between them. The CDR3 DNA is TGTGCCAGCAGTCTAAGTGTGGGACCCGCCACTGAAGCTTTCTTT. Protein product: CASSLSVGPATEAFF.

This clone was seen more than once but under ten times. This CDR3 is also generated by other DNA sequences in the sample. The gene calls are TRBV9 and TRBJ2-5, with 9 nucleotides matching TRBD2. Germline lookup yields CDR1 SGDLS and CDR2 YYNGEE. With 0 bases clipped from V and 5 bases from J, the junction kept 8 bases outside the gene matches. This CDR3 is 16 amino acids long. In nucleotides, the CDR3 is TGTGCCAGCAGCGTAGGCGGGTTAGCGGGGGTGGAGACCCAGTACTTC. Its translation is CASSVGGLAGVETQYF.

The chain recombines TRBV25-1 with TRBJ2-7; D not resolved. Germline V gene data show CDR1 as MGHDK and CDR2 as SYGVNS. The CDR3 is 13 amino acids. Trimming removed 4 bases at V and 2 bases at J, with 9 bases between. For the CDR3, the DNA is TGTGCCAGCAGTGGGGCCAAAACCTACGAGCAGTACTTC. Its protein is CASSGAKTYEQYF.

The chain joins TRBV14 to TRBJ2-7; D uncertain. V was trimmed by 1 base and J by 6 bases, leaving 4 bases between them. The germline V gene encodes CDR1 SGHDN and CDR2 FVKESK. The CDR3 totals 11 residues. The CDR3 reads CASSQVGEQYF. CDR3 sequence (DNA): TGTGCCAGCAGCCAAGTCGGCGAGCAGTACTTC.

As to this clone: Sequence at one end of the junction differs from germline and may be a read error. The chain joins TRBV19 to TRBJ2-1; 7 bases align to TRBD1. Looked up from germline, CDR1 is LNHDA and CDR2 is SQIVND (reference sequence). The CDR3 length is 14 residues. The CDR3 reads CASRLGGPRNEQFF. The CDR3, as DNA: TGTGCCAGTAGATTAGGGGGCCCGCGAAATGAACAGTTCTTC.

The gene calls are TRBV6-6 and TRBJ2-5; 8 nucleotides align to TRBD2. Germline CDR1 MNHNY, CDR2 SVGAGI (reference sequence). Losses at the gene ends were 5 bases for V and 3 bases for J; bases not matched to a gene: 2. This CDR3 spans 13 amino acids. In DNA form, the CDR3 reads TGTGCCAGCAGTCCCGGGGGGGAAGAGACCCAGTACTTC. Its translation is CASSPGGEETQYF.

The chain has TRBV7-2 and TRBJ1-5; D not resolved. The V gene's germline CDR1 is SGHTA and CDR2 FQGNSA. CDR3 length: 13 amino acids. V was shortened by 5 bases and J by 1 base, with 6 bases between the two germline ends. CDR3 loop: CASSQKSNQPQHF. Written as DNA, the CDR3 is TGTGCCAGCAGCCAGAAAAGCAATCAGCCCCAGCATTTT.

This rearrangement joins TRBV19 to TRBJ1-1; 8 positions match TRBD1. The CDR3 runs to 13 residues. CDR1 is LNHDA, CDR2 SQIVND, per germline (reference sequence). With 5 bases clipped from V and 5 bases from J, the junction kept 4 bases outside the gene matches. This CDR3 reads CASSQQGGTEAFF. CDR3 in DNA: TGTGCCAGTAGTCAACAGGGGGGAACTGAAGCTTTCTTT. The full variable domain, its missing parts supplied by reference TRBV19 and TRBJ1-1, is DGGITQSPKYLFRKEGQNVTLSCEQNLNHDAMYWYRQDPGQGLRLIYYSQIVNDFQKGDIAEGYSVSREKKESFPLTVTSAQKNPTAFYLCASSQQGGTEAFFGQGTRLTVV.

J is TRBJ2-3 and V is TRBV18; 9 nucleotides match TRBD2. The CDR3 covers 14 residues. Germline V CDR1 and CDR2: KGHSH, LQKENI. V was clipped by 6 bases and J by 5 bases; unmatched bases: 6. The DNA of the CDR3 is TGTGCCAGCTCCCTAGCGGGGTTCAAAGATACGCAGTATTTT. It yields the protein CASSLAGFKDTQYF.

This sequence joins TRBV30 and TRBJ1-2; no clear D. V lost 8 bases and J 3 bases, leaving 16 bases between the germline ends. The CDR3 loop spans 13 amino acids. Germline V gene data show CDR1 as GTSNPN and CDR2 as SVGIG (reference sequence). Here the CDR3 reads CARRTAEDYGYTF. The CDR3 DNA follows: TGTGCCAGAAGGACTGCGGAAGACTATGGCTACACCTTC.

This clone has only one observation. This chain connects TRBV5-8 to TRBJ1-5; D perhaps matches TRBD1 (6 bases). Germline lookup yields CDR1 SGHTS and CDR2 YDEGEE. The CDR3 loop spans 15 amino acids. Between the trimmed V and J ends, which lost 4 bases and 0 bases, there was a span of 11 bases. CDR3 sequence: CASSPDSNSNQPQHF. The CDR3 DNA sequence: TGTGCCAGCAGCCCGGACAGTAATAGCAATCAGCCCCAGCATTTT.

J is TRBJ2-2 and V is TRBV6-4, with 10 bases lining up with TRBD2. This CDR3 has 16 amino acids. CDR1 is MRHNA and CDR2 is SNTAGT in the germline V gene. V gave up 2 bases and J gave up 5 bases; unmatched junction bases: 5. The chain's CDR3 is CASSDQRGGQTGELFF. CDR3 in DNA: TGTGCCAGCAGTGACCAGCGGGGGGGCCAGACCGGGGAGCTGTTTTTT.